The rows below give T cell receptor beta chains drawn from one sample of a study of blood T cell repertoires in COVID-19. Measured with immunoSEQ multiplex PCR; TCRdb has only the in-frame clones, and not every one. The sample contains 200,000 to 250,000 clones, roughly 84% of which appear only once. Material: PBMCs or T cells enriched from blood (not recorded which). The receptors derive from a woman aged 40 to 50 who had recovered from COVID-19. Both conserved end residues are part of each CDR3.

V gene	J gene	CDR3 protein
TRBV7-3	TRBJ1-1	CASSLGRPYTEAFF
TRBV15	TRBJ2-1	CATSAGLAGSGEQFF
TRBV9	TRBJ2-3	CASSVGTSGRSPTDTQYF
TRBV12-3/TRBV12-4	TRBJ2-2	CATRQGTGELFF
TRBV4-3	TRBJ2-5	CASSLDRGMGETQYF
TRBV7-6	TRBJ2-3	CASSGVAGIPDTQYF
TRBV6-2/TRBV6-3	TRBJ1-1	CASSFQENTEAFF
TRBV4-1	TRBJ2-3	CASSQPSGRALFRDTQYF
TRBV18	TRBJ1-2	CASSRGAGVYGYTF
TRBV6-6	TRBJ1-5	CASSYGQGVEQPQHF
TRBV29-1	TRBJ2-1	CSVQREGVTDEQFF